This T cell receptor (beta chain) was obtained from a study of T-cell reconstitution after alpha-beta-depleted transplantation in children. The germline CDR1 and CDR2 sequences are LNHNV and YYDKDF (reference sequence). Trimming left V 1 base short and J 8 bases short, with 12 bases between. The CDR3 totals 14 residues. This clonotype was seen more than once but under ten times. Unique molecular identifiers were incorporated when the TCRbeta library was constructed. TCRdb used MiXCR to reprocess the PCR reads, holding one entry per CDR3 protein. The sample comprises around 200,000 distinct CDR3 sequences, around a sixth of which are singletons, and 35% to 50% rests with the top ten.

The sequences come from PBMCs, mostly from graft donor cells, collected 360 days after TCRalphabeta/CD19-depleted stem cell transplant. The chain has TRBV15 and TRBJ2-1; TRBD2 is a possible D gene (6 bases). The TCR sequence derives from a male patient aged 2 to 10 who had a stem cell transplant for acute lymphoblastic leukemia, so the T cells may come from the graft donor. CDR3 sequence (DNA): TGTGCCACCAGCAGAGCGAGGGGCGGGGATGAGCAGTTCTTC. This encodes CATSRARGGDEQFF. The full variable domain, its missing parts supplied by reference TRBV15 and TRBJ2-1, is DAMVIQNPRYQVTQFGKPVTLSCSQTLNHNVMYWYQQKSSQAPKLLFHYYDKDFNNEADTPDNFQSRRPNTSFCFLDIRSPGLGDTAMYLCATSRARGGDEQFFGPGTRLTVL.